The rows below give T cell receptor beta chains drawn from one sample of a study of molecular identifiers for immune sequencing clone quantification. TCRdb called the PCR reads again in MiXCR, with one record for every CDR3 protein. The sample lists under 600,000 distinct CDR3 sequences; about a fifth were seen once. Sample: naive CD8+ T cells from blood, with Jurkat cell RNA spiked in. The receptors shown here come from a human donor in good health. Some libraries in this study had Jurkat cell RNA spiked in. The CDR3 runs from the conserved cysteine through the conserved F or W. The order of the fields is V gene, CDR3 length, D gene, CDR3 protein. The D gene is left open where the match is weak.

v_gene: TRBV12-3/TRBV12-4
len: 12
d_gene: -
CDR3aa: CASKTGGRGYTF

v_gene: TRBV29-1
len: 16
d_gene: -
CDR3aa: CSVEYPDVGMGETQYF

v_gene: TRBV27
len: 15
d_gene: -
CDR3aa: CASSPGQLLNEKLFF

v_gene: TRBV9
len: 14
d_gene: -
CDR3aa: CASSVIDWGDTQYF

v_gene: TRBV20-1
len: 14
d_gene: TRBD1
CDR3aa: CGARGTADYSEAFF

v_gene: TRBV11-2
len: 15
d_gene: -
CDR3aa: CASSPWGTDNNEQFF

v_gene: TRBV15
len: 16
d_gene: -
CDR3aa: CATSEAPGRATGELFF

v_gene: TRBV10-3
len: 12
d_gene: -
CDR3aa: CAISESTWELFF

v_gene: TRBV2
len: 16
d_gene: TRBD1
CDR3aa: CASSIRQGSGANALTF

v_gene: TRBV5-5
len: 15
d_gene: -
CDR3aa: CASSFFYSLQETQYF

v_gene: TRBV6-5
len: 16
d_gene: TRBD1
CDR3aa: CASSSRDRELADTQYF

v_gene: TRBV19
len: 14
d_gene: TRBD2
CDR3aa: CASSIRGGEDTQYF

v_gene: TRBV9
len: 15
d_gene: TRBD1
CDR3aa: CASSVGGSGGEGYTF